The 4 T cell receptor beta chains reported below all come from one sample, sequenced in a study of cytomegalovirus exposure and HLA in healthy donors. This PCR relied on a set of 60 Vbeta primers and 13 Jbeta primers. This table comes from immunoSEQ multiplex PCR, and its TCRdb copy is limited to in-frame clones, with some not included. The table has 90,000 to 110,000 clones, 76% seen once. Sequencing input: PBMCs. The receptors come from a woman in her forties or fifties in good health and CMV-seropositive.

The chain combines TRBV7-2 with TRBJ2-7; perhaps TRBD2 as D (5 bases). The CDR3 covers 13 residues. V shed 4 bases and J shed 3 bases, with 10 bases lying between them. CDR1 and CDR2 (germline): SGHTA, FQGNSA. CDR3 region: CASSSYRDYEQYF. In DNA, the CDR3 is TGTGCCAGCAGCTCGTACCGGGACTACGAGCAGTACTTC.

This clone was recorded only once. The rearrangement links TRBV15 to TRBJ2-1; 10 bases are shared with TRBD1. Germline trimming cut 2 bases from V and 7 bases from J; bases unmatched to any gene: 5. This CDR3 has 15 amino acids. Looked up from germline, CDR1 is LNHNV and CDR2 is YYDKDF (reference sequence). The CDR3 loop reads CATSRPGTGVNEQFF. The CDR3 nucleotides read TGTGCCACCAGCAGACCCGGGACAGGGGTGAATGAGCAGTTCTTC. Based on the CDR3 plus reference TRBV15 and TRBJ2-1, the full variable domain is DAMVIQNPRYQVTQFGKPVTLSCSQTLNHNVMYWYQQKSSQAPKLLFHYYDKDFNNEADTPDNFQSRRPNTSFCFLDIRSPGLGDTAMYLCATSRPGTGVNEQFFGPGTRLTVL.

The chain couples TRBV5-1 to TRBJ2-1; D perhaps matches TRBD1 (5 bases). Trimming removed 0 bases at V and 4 bases at J, with 11 bases between. The CDR3 has 15 amino acids. CDR1 and CDR2 from the germline V gene are SGHRS and YFSETQ. This CDR3 reads CASSLAAGPYNEQFF. The DNA of the CDR3 is TGCGCCAGCAGCTTGGCGGCAGGGCCGTACAATGAGCAGTTCTTC.

This rearrangement joins TRBV4-1 to TRBJ2-7; D may be TRBD2 (5 bases). The CDR3 is made up of 16 amino acids. Trimming shortened V by 0 bases and J by 6 bases, and 18 bases separated the two germline ends. Germline V gives CDR1 MGHRA, CDR2 YSYEKL. CDR3 region: CASSQDGVPGSPEQYF. The CDR3, as DNA: TGCGCCAGCAGCCAAGATGGGGTCCCGGGGTCTCCCGAGCAGTACTTC.